This TCR beta chain comes out of a study of brain T cells in children with intractable seizures. Study-wide points: Only CDR3 sequence similarity suggested viral specificity, without known HCMV serostatus.

Libraries were prepared by immunoSEQ multiplex PCR; TCRdb keeps only in-frame clonotypes and omits some of them. The sample contains about 340,000 clones, over 85% of which appear only once. The time point: blood from clinic visit 5 months post-surgery; TSC patient then seizure free. J was trimmed by 1 base and V by 2 bases; bases with no gene match: 22. CDR3 length equals 21 residues. CDR1 and CDR2 from the germline V gene are SGHRS and YFSETQ. A word on this clone: The antigen is undetermined.

V usage is TRBV5-1 and J usage is TRBJ1-2; TRBD1 agrees at 8 bases. This clonotype was obtained from a boy under three years old with tuberous sclerosis and intractable seizures. This sample comprised peripheral blood, obtained less than 6 months after surgery. CDR3 in amino acids: CASSFVYGSRGPQGDNYGYTF. CDR3 nucleotides: TGCGCCAGCAGCTTTGTATACGGCTCCCGGGGTCCACAGGGGGATAACTATGGCTACACCTTC. Together with reference TRBV5-1 and TRBJ1-2, the CDR3 gives the full variable domain: KAGVTQTPRYLIKTRGQQVTLSCSPISGHRSVSWYQQTPGQGLQFLFEYFSETQRNKGNFPGRFSGRQFSNSRSEMNVSTLELGDSALYLCASSFVYGSRGPQGDNYGYTFGSGTRLTVV.